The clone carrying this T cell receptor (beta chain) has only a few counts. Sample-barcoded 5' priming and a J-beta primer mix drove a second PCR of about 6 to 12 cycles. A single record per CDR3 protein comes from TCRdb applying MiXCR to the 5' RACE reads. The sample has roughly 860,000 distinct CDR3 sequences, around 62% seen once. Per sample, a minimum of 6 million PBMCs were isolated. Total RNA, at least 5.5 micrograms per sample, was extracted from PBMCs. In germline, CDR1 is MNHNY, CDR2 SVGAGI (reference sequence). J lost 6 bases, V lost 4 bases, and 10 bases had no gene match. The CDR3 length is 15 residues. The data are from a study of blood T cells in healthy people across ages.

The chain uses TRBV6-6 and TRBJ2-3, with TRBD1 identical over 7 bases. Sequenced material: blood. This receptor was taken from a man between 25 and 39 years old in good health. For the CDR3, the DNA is TGTGCCAGCAGTTTACAGCGACAGGGTTGGGATACGCAGTATTTT. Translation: CASSLQRQGWDTQYF.